One sample yielded the 22 T cell receptor beta chains listed below, sequenced in a study of T cells in localized non-small cell lung cancer. Some clones are missing from TCRdb's copy, which holds only in-frame ones; the method was immunoSEQ multiplex PCR. Here the sample spans approximately 35,000 clones, about nine tenths being singletons. Sample: PBMCs, taken before any cancer treatment. The receptors stem from a man aged 35 to 69 with stage II lung adenocarcinoma.

This clone was seen a single time. The J gene is TRBJ1-5, the V gene TRBV6-5, with 8 bases aligning to TRBD1. J lost 4 bases, V lost 6 bases, and 5 bases had no gene match. This CDR3 region has 14 residues. Germline CDR1 is MNHEY and CDR2 is SVGAGI. The CDR3 loop reads CASSRNRGNQPQHF. The CDR3 DNA is TGTGCCAGCAGCAGAAACAGGGGGAATCAGCCCCAGCATTTT.

This clone appeared once. This rearrangement joins TRBV5-1 to TRBJ1-3; D possibly corresponds to TRBD1 (5 bases). Between the trimmed V and J ends, which lost 4 bases and 9 bases, there was a span of 17 bases. Germline CDR1 SGHRS, CDR2 YFSETQ. The CDR3 length is 14 residues. The CDR3 nucleotides are TGCGCCAGCAGCCCCTCTCCCGGGGCGAGCACCATATATTTT. This codes for CASSPSPGASTIYF.

The V and J genes are TRBV27 and TRBJ2-3; 8 positions match TRBD1. CDR3 length: 15 amino acids. Trimming removed 3 bases from V and 0 bases from J; junction bases left unmatched: 2. Germline V gene lookup returns CDR1 MNHEY and CDR2 SMNVEV (reference sequence). CDR3 region: CASSLRDRSTDTQYF. The DNA of the CDR3 is TGTGCCAGCAGTTTGAGGGACAGGAGCACAGATACGCAGTATTTT.

This clone was found once. The chain combines TRBV27 with TRBJ2-7, with TRBD2 identical over 9 bases. The CDR3 is 17 residues long. V dropped 1 base and J dropped 0; count of bases not matched to a gene: 7. The germline V gene has CDR1 MNHEY and CDR2 SMNVEV (reference sequence). The CDR3 is CASSLWSAGGNSYEQYF. CDR3 bases: TGTGCCAGCAGTTTATGGTCGGCGGGAGGGAACTCCTACGAGCAGTACTTC.

Concerning this clone itself: Other DNA sequences in this specimen translate into the identical CDR3. This sequence joins TRBV28 and TRBJ2-7; no clear D. V was clipped by 3 bases and J by 0 bases, with 3 bases between them. CDR1 and CDR2 from the germline V gene are MDHEN and SYDVKM. This CDR3 is built from 12 residues. The CDR3, as DNA: TGTGCCAGCAGTTTGTCCTCCTACGAGCAGTACTTC. As protein: CASSLSSYEQYF.

The V and J genes are TRBV7-9 and TRBJ2-2, with 12 bases aligning to TRBD2. The germline gives CDR1 SEHNR, CDR2 FQNEAQ (reference sequence). There are 18 residues in the CDR3. Trimming took 1 base from V and 4 from J; bases not matched to a gene: 7. This CDR3 is CASSLVRLAGVITGELFF. CDR3 nucleotide sequence: TGTGCCAGCAGCTTAGTGAGACTAGCGGGAGTGATCACCGGGGAGCTGTTTTTT.

The CDR3 loop is CASSLGTIGAEQYF. The CDR3 DNA reads as TGTGCCAGCAGTTTGGGGACTATAGGGGCCGAGCAGTACTTC. V gene TRBV6-5 combines with J gene TRBJ2-7; 7 bases map to TRBD2. J was trimmed by 6 bases and V by 4 bases; bases with no gene match: 9. CDR3 length: 14 residues. CDR1 MNHEY and CDR2 SVGAGI come from the germline V gene.

This chain connects TRBV7-8 to TRBJ2-7; D not certain. The germline V gene encodes CDR1 SGHVS and CDR2 FQNEAQ. The CDR3 totals 14 residues. V was clipped by 1 base and J by 6 bases, with 13 bases between them. CDR3 region: CASSLVGPSGEQYF. CDR3 in DNA: TGTGCCAGCAGCTTAGTTGGTCCGTCGGGCGAGCAGTACTTC.

The chain employs TRBV5-1 and TRBJ2-3, with D tentatively TRBD1 (6 bases). Germline CDR1 and CDR2: SGHRS and YFSETQ. V gave up 4 bases and J gave up 4 bases, with 19 bases separating them. The CDR3 has 16 amino acids. CDR3 loop: CASSPQGTRSADTQYF. In nucleotides, the CDR3 is TGCGCCAGCAGCCCACAAGGGACAAGATCAGCAGATACGCAGTATTTT.

This rearrangement joins TRBV4-3 to TRBJ2-1; D might be TRBD1 (6 bases). Trimming took 0 bases from V and 8 from J, leaving 14 bases between them. CDR1 is LGHNA, CDR2 YSLEER, per germline. The CDR3 length is 15 residues. The CDR3 here is CASSQEMQGRYEQFF. The DNA for the CDR3 is TGCGCCAGCAGCCAAGAAATGCAGGGGCGGTATGAGCAGTTCTTC.

The rearrangement links TRBV10-3 to TRBJ1-1; no clear D. The germline V gene has CDR1 ENHRY and CDR2 SYGVKD. The CDR3 is made up of 13 amino acids. The ends were cut back, 6 bases at V and 4 bases at J, with 12 bases in the middle. CDR3 region: CAIRALGLTEAFF. The CDR3 DNA follows: TGTGCCATCAGGGCCCTTGGGCTCACTGAAGCTTTCTTT.

The rearrangement links TRBV28 to TRBJ2-5; D unclear. The CDR3 extends over 14 amino acids. The germline V and J ends were trimmed by 2 bases and 2 bases, with 9 bases remaining between them. Germline-derived CDR1 and CDR2 are MDHEN and SYDVKM. Here the CDR3 reads CASSLEFSQETQYF. CDR3 nucleotides: TGTGCCAGCAGTTTAGAGTTTTCGCAAGAGACCCAGTACTTC.

This clone was counted a single time. This chain links TRBV19 with TRBJ2-7; D is undetermined. Germline V gene lookup returns CDR1 LNHDA and CDR2 SQIVND (reference sequence). This CDR3 has 15 amino acids. Trimming cost V 1 base and J 0 bases, with 10 bases left between them. CDR3 loop: CASSIATSLSYEQYF. In nucleotides, the CDR3 is TGTGCCAGTAGTATAGCTACTTCACTCTCCTACGAGCAGTACTTC.

In its sample, this clone was seen a few times. The chain has TRBV7-3 and TRBJ2-7, with TRBD2 identical over 7 bases. The CDR3 is 14 amino acids. V lost 8 bases and J lost 4; bases outside the gene matches: 11. Germline V CDR1 and CDR2: SGHTA, FQGTGA. CDR3 region: CASGASGYTYEQYF. CDR3 bases: TGTGCCAGCGGTGCTAGCGGTTACACATACGAGCAGTACTTC.

V and J are TRBV27 and TRBJ2-7, with D hard to call. With 4 bases removed from V and 5 bases from J, the gap between germline ends came to 9 bases. The CDR3 totals 12 residues. CDR1 MNHEY and CDR2 SMNVEV come from the germline V gene (reference sequence). Written as DNA, the CDR3 is TGTGCCAGCAGTTCGCCGCCAAACGAGCAGTACTTC. Protein product: CASSSPPNEQYF.

The V and J genes are TRBV6-4 and TRBJ2-1; TRBD2 aligns across 12 bases. The CDR3 contains 15 residues. Per germline, CDR1 MRHNA and CDR2 SNTAGT. V dropped 0 bases and J dropped 6; count of bases not matched to a gene: 0. CDR3 region: CASSDSTSGSNEQFF. In DNA, the CDR3 is TGTGCCAGCAGTGACTCGACTAGCGGGAGCAATGAGCAGTTCTTC.

The rearrangement links TRBV14 to TRBJ1-2; 7 bases fit TRBD1. The CDR3 has 14 residues. CDR1 and CDR2 (germline): SGHDN, FVKESK. V shed 4 bases and J 8 bases; nucleotides not matched to a gene: 10. The CDR3 DNA reads TGTGCCAGCAGCCCCCGACAGGGAGGAACGGGCTACACCTTC. This codes for CASSPRQGGTGYTF.

The CDR3 DNA follows: TGTGCCAGCGCCGGAAGCGATACGCAGTATTTT. Translated: CASAGSDTQYF. This chain connects TRBV27 to TRBJ2-3; no clear D. Trimming left V 8 bases short and J 6 bases short, with 9 bases between. The CDR3 has 11 residues. Germline values: CDR1 MNHEY, CDR2 SMNVEV (reference sequence).

This chain joins TRBV7-2 and TRBJ1-1; D is uncertain. Trimming took off 2 bases at V and 3 bases at J, with 7 bases between the two ends. From germline, CDR1 is SGHTA and CDR2 FQGNSA. The CDR3 has 13 residues. CDR3 protein: CASSLLRDTEAFF. In nucleotides, the CDR3 is TGTGCCAGCAGCTTATTGCGTGACACTGAAGCTTTCTTT.

For this clone: Since the CDR3 does not end with the conserved phenylalanine or tryptophan, this likely comes from a read error. Because the CDR3's place on the DNA is in doubt, the DNA is left out and the CDR3 is given as listed by TCRdb. The chain's CDR3 is CASGLPSFDL. The chain has TRBV12-5 and TRBJ2-3. Ends included, the CDR3 has 10 residues. Germline-derived CDR1 and CDR2 are LGHNT and FRNRAP.

V usage is TRBV28 and J usage is TRBJ2-7; a weak D match, TRBD1 (6 bases). This CDR3 comprises 14 residues. V was pared by 4 bases and J by 0 bases, with 10 bases between. The germline V gene encodes CDR1 MDHEN and CDR2 SYDVKM. In nucleotides, the CDR3 is TGTGCCAGCAGTTCCGGGACACTCTCCTACGAGCAGTACTTC. Translating it yields CASSSGTLSYEQYF.

V usage is TRBV7-6 and J usage is TRBJ1-1; no firm D call. The CDR3 extends over 14 amino acids. Deletions cut 0 bases from V and 2 bases from J, with 7 bases between. Per germline, CDR1 SGHVS and CDR2 FNYEAQ. This CDR3 reads CASSLATDNTEAFF. The CDR3 region has the DNA TGTGCCAGCAGCTTAGCTACGGATAACACTGAAGCTTTCTTT.